This TCR beta chain is from a study of T-cell reconstitution after alpha-beta-depleted transplantation in children. This clonotype was counted between two and nine times. Its antigen is undetermined. CDR1 and CDR2 from the germline V gene are LGHNA and YSLEER. V lost 4 bases to trimming and J lost 7 bases, with 14 bases between them. The CDR3 totals 14 residues. The study, taken as a whole, reports: The origin of alpha-beta T cells about two months after transplant was reportedly several hundred expanded graft clones.

Unique molecular identifiers were incorporated when the TCRbeta library was constructed. In TCRdb, the PCR reads were re-called with MiXCR into one record per CDR3 protein. The table records approximately 520,000 distinct CDR3 sequences, 11% of them present only once. The genes are TRBV4-3 and TRBJ2-1; possibly TRBD2 for D (5 bases). This specimen was PBMCs, mostly from graft donor cells, taken 180 days after TCRalphabeta/CD19-depleted stem cell transplant. This clonotype was obtained from a female patient younger than 10 who had a stem cell transplant for aplastic anemia, so the T cells may come from the graft donor. As DNA, the CDR3 is TGCGCCAGCAGCCTCCAAGTGCCGGGGAATGAGCAGTTCTTC. Translating it yields CASSLQVPGNEQFF.